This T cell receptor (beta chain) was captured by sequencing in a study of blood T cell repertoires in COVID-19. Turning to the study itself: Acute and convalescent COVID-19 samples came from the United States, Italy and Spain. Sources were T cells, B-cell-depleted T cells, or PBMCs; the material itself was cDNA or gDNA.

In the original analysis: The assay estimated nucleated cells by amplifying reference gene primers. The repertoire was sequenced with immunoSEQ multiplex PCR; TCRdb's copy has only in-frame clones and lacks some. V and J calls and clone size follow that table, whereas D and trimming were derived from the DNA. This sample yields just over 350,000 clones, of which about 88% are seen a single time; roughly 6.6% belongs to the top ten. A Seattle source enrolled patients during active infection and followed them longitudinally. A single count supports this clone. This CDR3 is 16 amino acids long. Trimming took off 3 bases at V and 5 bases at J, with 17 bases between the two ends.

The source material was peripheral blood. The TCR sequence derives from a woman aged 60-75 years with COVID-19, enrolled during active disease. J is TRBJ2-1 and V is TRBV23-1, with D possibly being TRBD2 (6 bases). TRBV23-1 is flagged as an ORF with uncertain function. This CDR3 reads CASSHPGVPRNNEQFF. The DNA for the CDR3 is TGCGCCAGCAGTCACCCGGGGGTACCCCGCAACAATGAGCAGTTCTTC.